What follows are 20 T cell receptor beta chains derived from one specimen sequenced in a study of T-cell reconstitution after alpha-beta-depleted transplantation in children. A TCRbeta library incorporating unique molecular identifiers was prepared. Each CDR3 protein is one row after TCRdb ran MiXCR on the PCR reads. Seen here are several thousand distinct CDR3 sequences, about a quarter observed once, and the top ten hold roughly 28%. This specimen was PBMCs, mostly from graft donor cells, taken 60 days after TCRalphabeta/CD19-depleted stem cell transplant. These TCRs come from a boy under two years old who had a stem cell transplant for SCID, so the T cells may come from the graft donor.

The chain joins TRBV7-2 to TRBJ2-1; D gene unclear. The CDR3 extends over 13 amino acids. Germline CDR1 and CDR2: SGHTA and FQGNSA. Trimming cost V 5 bases and J 1 base, with 6 bases left between them. CDR3 nucleotides: TGTGCCAGCAGCCCCACTTCCTACAATGAGCAGTTCTTC. Translating it yields CASSPTSYNEQFF.

The sample holds many counts of this clonotype. This sequence joins TRBV7-9 and TRBJ1-3; D perhaps matches TRBD1 (6 bases). Trimming took 8 bases from V and 3 from J, leaving 17 bases between them. The CDR3 totals 15 residues. CDR1 SEHNR and CDR2 FQNEAQ come from the germline V gene (reference sequence). CDR3 in amino acids: CASFRWGAGGNTIYF. In DNA form, the CDR3 reads TGTGCCAGCTTCCGTTGGGGGGCTGGTGGAAACACCATATATTTT.

This clonotype was seen at least ten times. The chain carries TRBV7-9 and TRBJ1-2; D remains unclear. CDR3 length: 14 residues. Trimming took 5 bases from V and 4 from J, leaving 14 bases between them. Germline V gene sequence: CDR1 SEHNR, CDR2 FQNEAQ (reference sequence). The DNA of the CDR3 is TGTGCCAGCAGCCTAACGGGGATCTTCTATGGCTACACCTTC. Protein product: CASSLTGIFYGYTF.

Relative to its sample, this clonotype is medium-sized. The gene calls are TRBV5-1 and TRBJ2-3; D is uncertain. Trimming stripped 7 bases from V and 0 bases from J, with 9 bases between. Germline V gives CDR1 SGHRS, CDR2 YFSETQ. This CDR3 is built from 13 residues. The chain's CDR3 is CASRSASTDTQYF. Here the CDR3 DNA reads TGCGCCAGCCGCAGCGCAAGCACAGATACGCAGTATTTT.

The chain uses TRBV5-1 and TRBJ2-2, with D uncertain. This CDR3 is built from 15 residues. Trimming shortened V by 1 base and J by 4 bases, and 11 bases separated the two germline ends. CDR1 is SGHRS and CDR2 is YFSETQ in the germline V gene. The chain's CDR3 is CASSLSESRTGELFF. CDR3 coding DNA: TGCGCCAGCAGCTTGTCGGAGTCCCGCACCGGGGAGCTGTTTTTT.

This clonotype was observed many times. The CDR3 loop is CASSPFYNSPLHF. The CDR3 DNA sequence: TGTGCCAGCAGCCCCTTCTATAATTCACCCCTCCACTTT. The chain has TRBV7-9 and TRBJ1-6; D is ambiguous. The CDR3 has 13 residues. V gave up 5 bases and J gave up 3 bases, with 5 bases separating them. CDR1 and CDR2 from the germline V gene are SEHNR and FQNEAQ (reference sequence).

To note about this clonotype: One end of the junction varies from germline; a read error may be responsible. The gene calls are TRBV4-2 and TRBJ1-5; D unresolved. Germline V CDR1 and CDR2: LGHNA, YNFKEQ. This CDR3 has 12 amino acids. CDR3 sequence reads: CASSPSYHPQHF. CDR3 in DNA: TGTGCCAGCAGCCCGAGCTATCACCCCCAGCATTTT.

The rearrangement links TRBV4-2 to TRBJ2-7; possibly TRBD2 for D (6 bases). Germline values: CDR1 LGHNA, CDR2 YNFKEQ. The CDR3 sequence is 13 residues long. Trimming left V 3 bases short and J 5 bases short, with 11 bases between. The CDR3 DNA follows: TGTGCCAGCAGCCAGGGGAGGACGAACGAGCAGTACTTC. It translates to CASSQGRTNEQYF.

The chain is built from TRBV10-3 and TRBJ2-2; D is perhaps TRBD1 (5 bases). V lost 6 bases to trimming and J lost 4 bases, with 15 bases between them. The length of the CDR3 is 15 residues. The germline V gene has CDR1 ENHRY and CDR2 SYGVKD. This CDR3 is CAISTPDSTTGELFF. Here the CDR3 DNA reads TGTGCCATCAGCACCCCCGACAGTACCACCGGGGAGCTGTTTTTT.

The rearrangement links TRBV3-1 to TRBJ1-3; D call uncertain. The CDR3 is made up of 16 amino acids. V gave up 2 bases and J gave up 0 bases, with 11 bases separating them. Looked up from germline, CDR1 is LGHDT and CDR2 is YNNKEL (reference sequence). In nucleotides, the CDR3 is TGTGCCAGCAGCCAAAACACCCCCAGCTCTGGAAACACCATATATTTT. Translated: CASSQNTPSSGNTIYF.

This clonotype was counted ten times or more. CDR3 sequence reads: CASSHSQRAEGYTF. DNA of the CDR3: TGTGCCAGCAGCCATTCCCAGAGGGCGGAAGGCTACACCTTC. The chain is built from TRBV4-2 and TRBJ1-2, with unresolved D. Germline-derived CDR1 and CDR2 are LGHNA and YNFKEQ. V lost 3 bases, J lost 8 bases, and 16 bases lay in between. The length of the CDR3 is 14 residues.

This clonotype is deemed medium-sized. This chain connects TRBV5-1 to TRBJ1-6, with D uncertain. Germline V gene lookup returns CDR1 SGHRS and CDR2 YFSETQ. Trimming took 1 base from V and 3 from J, leaving 8 bases between them. CDR3 length: 15 amino acids. The CDR3, as DNA: TGCGCCAGCAGCTTGACAGATGACTATAATTCACCCCTCCACTTT. This sequence encodes CASSLTDDYNSPLHF.

The chain employs TRBV20-1 and TRBJ1-5, with D perhaps matching TRBD1 (5 bases). V was cut by 3 bases and J by 1 base, with 10 bases left in between. This CDR3 contains 14 residues. CDR1 and CDR2 (germline): DFQATT, SNEGSKA (reference sequence). Here the CDR3 DNA reads TGCAGTGCTAGTAACGGGGGGAGCAATCAGCCCCAGCATTTT. Its translation: CSASNGGSNQPQHF.

This clonotype was observed many times. The DNA of the CDR3 is TGTGCCAGCAGCTTACGGGGGGCCGCAACTAATGAAAAACTGTTTTTT. The encoded protein is CASSLRGAATNEKLFF. The rearrangement uses TRBV7-9 and TRBJ1-4; D is possibly TRBD1 (6 bases). Germline assignment: CDR1 SEHNR and CDR2 FQNEAQ (reference sequence). There are 16 residues in the CDR3. With 2 bases removed from V and 0 bases from J, the gap between germline ends came to 10 bases.

This clonotype was found many times. The V gene is TRBV7-9, the J gene TRBJ1-5; D not certain. Germline V gives CDR1 SEHNR, CDR2 FQNEAQ (reference sequence). CDR3 length: 13 amino acids. V dropped 5 bases and J dropped 2 bases, with 7 bases sitting between them. CDR3 amino acids: CASSPPGNQPQHF. The CDR3 coding sequence is TGTGCCAGCAGCCCCCCGGGCAATCAGCCCCAGCATTTT.

By share, this clonotype counts as medium-sized. J is TRBJ2-1 and V is TRBV5-1; the D gene is possibly TRBD1 (5 bases). Trimming removed 2 bases at V and 4 bases at J, with 10 bases between. From germline, CDR1 is SGHRS and CDR2 YFSETQ. The CDR3 length is 14 residues. CDR3 nucleotide sequence: TGCGCCAGCAGCTTCAGGGATATATACAATGAGCAGTTCTTC. This sequence encodes CASSFRDIYNEQFF. Full variable domain (remainder filled in from reference TRBV5-1 and TRBJ2-1): KAGVTQTPRYLIKTRGQQVTLSCSPISGHRSVSWYQQTPGQGLQFLFEYFSETQRNKGNFPGRFSGRQFSNSRSEMNVSTLELGDSALYLCASSFRDIYNEQFFGPGTRLTVL.

Judged by abundance, this clonotype is medium-sized. This chain links TRBV7-2 with TRBJ2-7, with 7 bases that match TRBD2. Germline V gives CDR1 SGHTA, CDR2 FQGNSA. The CDR3 consists of 15 residues. V was clipped by 2 bases and J by 4 bases; unmatched bases: 8. CDR3 DNA: TGTGCCAGCAGCTTAAGACCCCAGCGGGGTTACGAGCAGTACTTC. Amino acids: CASSLRPQRGYEQYF.

This clonotype was picked up many times. The CDR3 DNA reads as TGTGCCAGCAGCTTGGGGACAGTAATCGATCAGCCCCAGCATTTT. The encoded protein is CASSLGTVIDQPQHF. V is TRBV7-9 and J is TRBJ1-5; 7 positions agree with TRBD1. CDR3 length equals 15 residues. V lost 3 bases and J lost 5; bases outside the gene matches: 7. CDR1 is SEHNR, CDR2 FQNEAQ, per germline (reference sequence).

This chain connects TRBV20-1 to TRBJ2-4, with TRBD1 identical over 7 bases. This CDR3 is 16 amino acids long. Germline loops: CDR1 DFQATT, CDR2 SNEGSKA (reference sequence). After removal of 5 bases from V and 2 bases from J, the junction contained 12 bases not matched to a gene. CDR3 DNA sequence: TGCAGTGCTGACTCGGGACAGATTATGTCCAAAAACATTCAGTACTTC. Translated, it gives CSADSGQIMSKNIQYF.

The table lists this clonotype with a count of one. This chain connects TRBV15 to TRBJ1-1, with 7 bases fitting TRBD1. In germline, CDR1 is LNHNV, CDR2 YYDKDF (reference sequence). Unmatched junction bases numbered 3, after V lost 1 base and J lost 1 base. This CDR3 is 15 amino acids long. The CDR3 DNA reads TGTGCCACCAGCAGAGGGGGACAGTCGAACACTGAAGCTTTCTTT. This codes for CATSRGGQSNTEAFF. The full variable domain, in which reference TRBV15 and TRBJ1-1 provide the parts outside the CDR3, is DAMVIQNPRYQVTQFGKPVTLSCSQTLNHNVMYWYQQKSSQAPKLLFHYYDKDFNNEADTPDNFQSRRPNTSFCFLDIRSPGLGDTAMYLCATSRGGQSNTEAFFGQGTRLTVV.